This TCR beta chain was retrieved from a study of cytotoxic CD8 clonotypes in ibrutinib-treated CLL. Whole-study context: By median roughly 68 months, approximately twelve had progressed and about 15 stayed remitted; responses had been 2 complete and around 25 partial. Whole-study results and caveats: Public clonotypes showed up rarely, and on treatment they shrank or held steady.

As to this clone: Its antigen is unidentified. The same CDR3 also results from other DNA sequences found in this sample.

This CDR3 region has 13 residues. Germline V lookup: CDR1 SEHNR, CDR2 FQNEAQ (reference sequence). With 2 bases removed from V and 2 bases from J, the gap between germline ends came to 6 bases. Sequencing was performed with immunoSEQ multiplex PCR; in TCRdb, only in-frame clones are kept and a portion is missing. The sample has approximately 150,000 clones, under 85% seen once; the top ten hold under 5.5%. The V and J genes are TRBV7-9 and TRBJ1-1; D is possibly TRBD1 (5 bases). The source is a human donor with chronic lymphocytic leukemia. Sample: PBMCs, taken after 24 months of ibrutinib treatment. Written as DNA, the CDR3 is TGTGCCAGCAGCTTACAGGGAAACACTGAAGCTTTCTTT. It codes for CASSLQGNTEAFF. Full variable domain (rest looked up from reference TRBV7-9 and TRBJ1-1): DTGVSQNPRHKITKRGQNVTFRCDPISEHNRLYWYRQTLGQGPEFLTYFQNEAQLEKSRLLSDRFSAERPKGSFSTLEIQRTEQGDSAMYLCASSLQGNTEAFFGQGTRLTVV.